The 28 T cell receptor beta chains reported below all come from one sample, sequenced in a study of OX40 agonist ivuxolimab in advanced cancers. The method was immunoSEQ multiplex PCR; TCRdb's version includes in-frame clones alone and lacks a portion of them. The sample contains about 18,000 clones, around 77% of which appear only once. Source: CD4+ or CD8+ T cells sorted from blood, taken in a trial of the OX40 agonist ivuxolimab. These receptors were collected from an adult with an advanced solid tumor such as melanoma, head and neck, liver or kidney cancer.

This chain connects TRBV21-1 to TRBJ2-7; the table names TRBD1, a call not compared with the DNA. TRBV21-1 has pseudogene status. The CDR3 is 13 amino acids. CDR3 residues: CASSSAGGNEQYF. The DNA for the CDR3 is TGTGCCAGCAGCAGTGCAGGGGGAAACGAGCAGTACTTC.

V usage is TRBV5-6 and J usage is TRBJ2-1; 10 bases map to TRBD1. The length of the CDR3 is 15 residues. V trimming: 2 bases; J trimming: 7 bases; junction bases outside the gene matches: 6. The germline V gene has CDR1 SGHDT and CDR2 YYEEEE. The CDR3: CASSFRDRGWNEQFF. The CDR3 region has the DNA TGTGCCAGCAGCTTCCGGGACAGGGGTTGGAATGAGCAGTTCTTC.

The chain has TRBV13 and TRBJ1-1, with D unresolved. This CDR3 has 13 amino acids. CDR1 and CDR2 from the germline V gene are PRHDT and FYEKMQ (reference sequence). Deletions cut 4 bases from V and 6 bases from J, with 12 bases between. The CDR3 region is CASSSPGSAEAFF. The DNA for the CDR3 is TGTGCCAGCAGCTCACCCGGGTCGGCTGAAGCTTTCTTT. Full variable domain (rest looked up from reference TRBV13 and TRBJ1-1): AAGVIQSPRHLIKEKRETATLKCYPIPRHDTVYWYQQGPGQDPQFLISFYEKMQSDKGSIPDRFSAQQFSDYHSELNMSSLELGDSALYFCASSSPGSAEAFFGQGTRLTVV.

The chain uses TRBV6-4 and TRBJ1-1; TRBD1 might be the D (5 bases). The CDR3 runs to 14 residues. The V gene's germline CDR1 is MRHNA and CDR2 SNTAGT. The V end lost 2 bases, the J end lost 1 base, and 8 bases lay between the germline ends. CDR3 amino acids: CASSDDSPNTEAFF. CDR3 DNA sequence: TGTGCCAGCAGTGACGACAGCCCGAACACTGAAGCTTTCTTT.

J is TRBJ1-1 and V is TRBV6-6; D is unclear. The CDR3 contains 13 residues. V lost 0 bases and J 4 bases, leaving 6 bases between the germline ends. The V gene's germline CDR1 is MNHNY and CDR2 SVGAGI (reference sequence). Written as DNA, the CDR3 is TGTGCCAGCAGTTACTCGGCGGGCACTGAAGCTTTCTTT. Its protein product is CASSYSAGTEAFF.

The chain employs TRBV6-4 and TRBJ1-1; 7 nucleotides agree with TRBD1. The CDR3 contains 12 residues. Trimming cost V 5 bases and J 11 bases; bases outside gene matches: 8. Germline CDR1 is MRHNA and CDR2 is SNTAGT. The CDR3 bases are TGTGCCAGCAGTCCCCAGGGGGAGGGTGCTTTCTTT. Protein sequence: CASSPQGEGAFF.

This rearrangement joins TRBV19 to TRBJ2-1, with 10 nucleotides matching TRBD2. Germline values: CDR1 LNHDA, CDR2 SQIVND (reference sequence). The junction had 3 bases not matched to a gene; V was cut back by 3 bases and J by 4 bases. CDR3 size: 15 residues. CDR3 protein: CASSIGAGGYNEQFF. The CDR3 DNA reads as TGTGCCAGTAGTATCGGAGCGGGGGGGTACAATGAGCAGTTCTTC.

The J gene is TRBJ2-1, the V gene TRBV6-1, with a possible D match to TRBD1 (6 bases). The CDR3 totals 14 residues. Trimming removed 4 bases at V and 4 bases at J, with 11 bases between. Germline CDR1 and CDR2: MNHNS and SASEGT. CDR3 in amino acids: CASSVRDRYNEQFF. In nucleotides, the CDR3 is TGTGCCAGCAGTGTCCGAGACAGGTACAATGAGCAGTTCTTC.

The CDR3 DNA sequence: TGTGCCAGCAGTTTAGGGCTCGGGGGGCGGAGGAACTACGAGCAGTACTTC. This encodes CASSLGLGGRRNYEQYF. The J gene is TRBJ2-7, the V gene TRBV28; D is possibly TRBD2 (7 bases). The CDR3 covers 17 residues. Deletions cut 2 bases from V and 3 bases from J, with 20 bases between. CDR1 is MDHEN and CDR2 is SYDVKM in the germline V gene. The complete variable domain, with remaining parts taken from reference TRBV28 and TRBJ2-7, reads DVKVTQSSRYLVKRTGEKVFLECVQDMDHENMFWYRQDPGLGLRLIYFSYDVKMKEKGDIPEGYSVSREKKERFSLILESASTNQTSMYLCASSLGLGGRRNYEQYFGPGTRLTVT.

The J gene is TRBJ1-2, the V gene TRBV5-6, with D possibly matching TRBD1 (5 bases). CDR1 is SGHDT, CDR2 YYEEEE, per germline. The CDR3 is made up of 11 amino acids. Trimming shortened V by 0 bases and J by 12 bases, and 9 bases separated the two germline ends. CDR3 coding DNA: TGTGCCAGCAGCTTGGGGGGCCCAAACACCTTC. Residues: CASSLGGPNTF.

The chain combines TRBV27 with TRBJ2-1, with TRBD2 matching over 12 bases. Unmatched junction bases numbered 4, after V lost 5 bases and J lost 2 bases. There are 16 residues in the CDR3. CDR1 and CDR2 (germline): MNHEY, SMNVEV (reference sequence). Here the CDR3 reads CASSPLAGGPYNEQFF. In DNA, the CDR3 is TGTGCCAGCAGTCCTCTAGCGGGGGGGCCCTACAATGAGCAGTTCTTC.

This clone was seen more than once but under ten times. The rearrangement links TRBV5-4 to TRBJ1-2, with D perhaps TRBD1 (6 bases). V gave up 4 bases and J gave up 4 bases, with 17 bases separating them. This CDR3 comprises 15 residues. Germline V CDR1 and CDR2: SGHNT, YYREEE (reference sequence). The CDR3 reads CASSILSDSFYGYTF. The DNA of the CDR3 is TGTGCCAGCAGCATTCTATCGGACAGCTTCTATGGCTACACCTTC.

This clone is a singleton in its sample. The chain has TRBV11-2 and TRBJ1-4, with 10 bases identical to TRBD1. The V and J ends lost 0 bases and 4 bases, in that order; junction bases with no gene match: 2. CDR3 length equals 16 residues. CDR1 and CDR2 from the germline V gene are SGHAT and FQNNGV. CDR3 sequence (DNA): TGTGCCAGCAGCTTAGACCGGGACAGGGGTAATGAAAAACTGTTTTTT. Its protein product is CASSLDRDRGNEKLFF.

This chain joins TRBV25-1 and TRBJ1-5, with TRBD1 identical over 12 bases. Per the germline V gene, CDR1 is MGHDK and CDR2 is SYGVNS. J was trimmed by 2 bases and V by 8 bases; bases with no gene match: 10. The CDR3 sequence is 17 residues long. The CDR3 DNA sequence: TGTGCCAGCCAGCCGGGACAGGGGGCGATTGGCAATCAGCCCCAGCATTTT. Encoded protein: CASQPGQGAIGNQPQHF.

By sample share, this clone is medium-sized. The chain employs TRBV27 and TRBJ2-7; D perhaps matches TRBD2 (5 bases). CDR1 and CDR2 from the germline V gene are MNHEY and SMNVEV (reference sequence). V dropped 8 bases and J dropped 3 bases, with 8 bases sitting between them. The CDR3 consists of 11 residues. The chain's CDR3 is CASSAGYEQYF. The DNA of the CDR3 is TGTGCCAGCTCCGCGGGCTACGAGCAGTACTTC.

There are a few counts of this clone. The genes are TRBV27 and TRBJ2-7; D possibly corresponds to TRBD1 (5 bases). In germline, CDR1 is MNHEY, CDR2 SMNVEV (reference sequence). V lost 5 bases to trimming and J lost 6 bases, with 11 bases between them. There are 12 residues in the CDR3. CDR3 amino acids: CASSPKGLEQYF. In nucleotides, the CDR3 is TGTGCCAGCAGTCCCAAGGGGCTCGAGCAGTACTTC.

As regards this clone: Other DNA variants within this sample encode the same CDR3. The chain has TRBV25-1 and TRBJ2-7; 8 bases align to TRBD1. The CDR3 is 15 residues long. Per the germline V gene, CDR1 is MGHDK and CDR2 is SYGVNS. V lost 1 base, J lost 0 bases, and 2 bases stayed unmatched. CDR3 sequence reads: CASSESQGDSYEQYF. The CDR3 nucleotides read TGTGCCAGCAGTGAATCACAGGGGGACTCCTACGAGCAGTACTTC.

The chain combines TRBV18 with TRBJ1-2, with no clear D. Trimming cost V 2 bases and J 3 bases, with 7 bases left between them. Germline V gene sequence: CDR1 KGHSH, CDR2 LQKENI. The CDR3 sequence is 13 residues long. The CDR3 loop reads CASSPEPHYGYTF. Here the CDR3 DNA reads TGTGCCAGCTCACCAGAACCCCACTATGGCTACACCTTC. The full variable domain, its missing parts supplied by reference TRBV18 and TRBJ1-2, is NAGVMQNPRHLVRRRGQEARLRCSPMKGHSHVYWYRQLPEEGLKFMVYLQKENIIDESGMPKERFSAEFPKEGPSILRIQQVVRGDSAAYFCASSPEPHYGYTFGSGTRLTVV.

By its share, this clone is medium-sized (0.01 to 0.1%). The chain joins TRBV18 to TRBJ1-2; the D is unclear. This CDR3 contains 13 residues. The germline V gene encodes CDR1 KGHSH and CDR2 LQKENI. Trimming left V 3 bases short and J 12 bases short, with 17 bases between. CDR3 sequence (DNA): TGTGCCAGCTCACCGATCAGCCGGGAGGGAAACACCTTC. This codes for CASSPISREGNTF.

The rearrangement uses TRBV6-6 and TRBJ2-7; 8 bases map to TRBD1. The CDR3 length is 13 residues. Germline V gene sequence: CDR1 MNHNY, CDR2 SVGAGI (reference sequence). With 3 bases clipped from V and 5 bases from J, the junction kept 3 bases outside the gene matches. In DNA form, the CDR3 reads TGTGCCAGCAGTTATGGACAGGGAAACGAGCAGTACTTC. It codes for CASSYGQGNEQYF.

V gene TRBV2 combines with J gene TRBJ2-7, with a possible D match to TRBD2 (6 bases). The CDR3 spans 15 residues. V was clipped by 4 bases and J by 5 bases, with 18 bases between them. CDR1 and CDR2 from the germline V gene are SNHLY and FYNNEI. CDR3 DNA sequence: TGTGCCAGCAGTGGCCGGGACTTCCTTTCCCACGAGCAGTACTTC. Protein: CASSGRDFLSHEQYF.

This clone was seen more than once but under ten times. This CDR3 is CASSLVRRGPLHF. The CDR3 DNA is TGTGCCAGCAGCTTAGTCCGGCGGGGACCCCTCCACTTT. The V and J genes are TRBV7-2 and TRBJ1-6; D gene uncertain. CDR1 and CDR2 (germline): SGHTA, FQGNSA. V lost 1 base and J lost 12, with 10 bases in between. The CDR3 loop spans 13 amino acids.

DNA of the CDR3: TGTGCCAGCAGCGTGGTACCAAGGGACGTGAACACTGAAGCTTTCTTT. Translating it yields CASSVVPRDVNTEAFF. The J gene is TRBJ1-1, the V gene TRBV9; D might be TRBD1 (5 bases). The germline V gene encodes CDR1 SGDLS and CDR2 YYNGEE. The length of the CDR3 is 16 residues. V gave up 2 bases and J gave up 0 bases, with 14 bases separating them. The full variable domain, rest sourced from reference TRBV9 and TRBJ1-1, is DSGVTQTPKHLITATGQRVTLRCSPRSGDLSVYWYQQSLDQGLQFLIQYYNGEERAKGNILERFSAQQFPDLHSELNLSSLELGDSALYFCASSVVPRDVNTEAFFGQGTRLTVV.

This clone was found a few times. V usage is TRBV5-4 and J usage is TRBJ2-7; the D gene is possibly TRBD1 (5 bases). Looked up from germline, CDR1 is SGHNT and CDR2 is YYREEE (reference sequence). This CDR3 contains 15 residues. The V end was cut by 4 bases, the J end by 2 bases, with 16 bases between. The CDR3 sequence is CASSEDPGNPYEQYF. CDR3 coding DNA: TGTGCCAGCAGCGAGGACCCAGGGAATCCCTACGAGCAGTACTTC.

This clone was counted a few times. The chain uses TRBV2 and TRBJ1-4; 10 bases align to TRBD1. The germline CDR1 and CDR2 sequences are SNHLY and FYNNEI. This CDR3 has 13 residues. J lost 5 bases, V lost 10 bases, and 4 bases had no gene match. CDR3 nucleotide sequence: TGTGCCACAGAGGACAGGGGGAATGAAAAACTGTTTTTT. Translating it yields CATEDRGNEKLFF. The full variable domain, rest sourced from reference TRBV2 and TRBJ1-4, is EPEVTQTPSHQVTQMGQEVILRCVPISNHLYFYWYRQILGQKVEFLVSFYNNEISEKSEIFDDQFSVERPDGSNFTLKIRSTKLEDSAMYFCATEDRGNEKLFFGSGTQLSVL.

This chain connects TRBV7-9 to TRBJ2-1; 8 bases agree with TRBD1. V was pared by 1 base and J by 5 bases, with 7 bases of the junction left unmatched. Germline V gene sequence: CDR1 SEHNR, CDR2 FQNEAQ (reference sequence). The CDR3 has 16 amino acids. CDR3 in amino acids: CASSLEAGGFHNEQFF. The DNA of the CDR3 is TGTGCCAGCAGCTTAGAGGCAGGGGGCTTCCACAATGAGCAGTTCTTC.

The chain uses TRBV4-1 and TRBJ2-1; 10 nucleotides line up with TRBD1. The CDR3 spans 16 residues. V gave up 0 bases and J gave up 3 bases; unmatched junction bases: 2. Germline CDR1 reads MGHRA; CDR2 reads YSYEKL. DNA of the CDR3: TGCGCCAGCAGCCAAGAGTGGGACAGGGGCTACAATGAGCAGTTCTTC. Its translation is CASSQEWDRGYNEQFF.

The rearrangement links TRBV7-8 to TRBJ2-7; D may be TRBD1 (6 bases). CDR1 is SGHVS, CDR2 FQNEAQ, per germline. The CDR3 consists of 15 residues. Trimming shortened V by 1 base and J by 0 bases, and 10 bases separated the two germline ends. As DNA, the CDR3 is TGTGCCAGCAGCTTAGGTTGGGACAACTCCTACGAGCAGTACTTC. Its protein product is CASSLGWDNSYEQYF.